Listed below are T cell receptor beta chains from one sample, sequenced in a study of Graves' ophthalmopathy and Graves' hyperthyroidism. A single record per CDR3 protein comes from TCRdb applying MiXCR to the multiplex PCR reads. The sample holds 740,000 or so distinct CDR3 sequences, approximately 40% seen once. The sequenced sample was peripheral blood. The receptor set was obtained from an adult man with Graves' ophthalmopathy. The CDR3 runs from the conserved cysteine through the conserved F or W. D genes are given only for firm matches. Clone size is stated in some rows and not others, as once, few, many or a class when expanded.

TRBV5-5	NA	13	TRBD2	TRBJ2-7	TGTGCCAGCAGCTTGGCGGGAGGGGAGGAGCAGTACTTC	CASSLAGGEEQYF
TRBV6-5	few	14	TRBD1	TRBJ1-1	TGTGCCAGCAGTTACGGGACAGAGAACACTGAAGCTTTCTTT	CASSYGTENTEAFF
TRBV5-6	NA	15	TRBD1	TRBJ2-5	TGCGCCAGCAGCCATACCGGGACAGCAAAAGAGACCCAGTACTTC	CASSHTGTAKETQYF
TRBV7-9	many	13	NA	TRBJ2-7	TGTGCCAGCAGTCGCTCACAGGCGTACGAGCAGTACTTC	CASSRSQAYEQYF
TRBV24-1	NA	13	NA	TRBJ1-1	TGTGCCAGCACCCTGACACTTAACACTGAAGCTCTCTTT	CASTLTLNTEALF
TRBV2	NA	14	TRBD2	TRBJ2-5	TGTGCCAGCAAGGACGGGAGGGCCGTGGAGACCCAGTACTTC	CASKDGRAVETQYF
TRBV25-1	NA	15	NA	TRBJ2-6	TGTGCCAGCCGGGACGCCGGCTCTGGGGCCAACGTCCTGACTTTC	CASRDAGSGANVLTF
TRBV10-1	NA	15	NA	TRBJ2-7	TGCGCCAGCAGCCAAGACAGGTTAGGAAACTACGAGCAGTACTTC	CASSQDRLGNYEQYF
TRBV2	NA	13	TRBD1	TRBJ2-5	TGTGCCAGCAGCCCAGGGGGGACAGGGACCCAGTACTTC	CASSPGGTGTQYF
TRBV10-3	NA	16	NA	TRBJ2-3	TGTGCCATCAGGAGGGAAGGGGCCGTTGTCACAGATACGCAGTATTTT	CAIRREGAVVTDTQYF
TRBV20-1	few	15	NA	TRBJ1-5	TGCAGTGCTGACACAGGGACCGATAGCAATCAGCCCCAGCATTTT	CSADTGTDSNQPQHF
TRBV14	NA	15	TRBD1	TRBJ1-4	TGTGCCAGCAGCCAAGAGGGGACAGGGGTCGAAAAACTGTTTTTT	CASSQEGTGVEKLFF
TRBV9	NA	14	NA	TRBJ1-2	TGTGCCAGCAGCTACAGGGAGTCCGCCTATGGCTACACCTTC	CASSYRESAYGYTF
TRBV7-8	NA	15	NA	TRBJ1-3	TGTGCCAGCAGCTTAGCGGGGCAACTGGGAAACACCATATATTTT	CASSLAGQLGNTIYF
TRBV19	NA	15	NA	TRBJ1-2	TGTGCCAGTAGTATGGGGAAATTAGCGGATTATGGCTACACCTTC	CASSMGKLADYGYTF
TRBV14	NA	15	NA	TRBJ1-2	TGTGCCAGCAGCCAAGCCCCTGAGGGGACTCGTGGCTACACCTTC	CASSQAPEGTRGYTF
TRBV30	NA	12	NA	TRBJ1-1	TGTGCCTGTACGGTGGGAGGGGCAAGAGCTTTCTTT	CACTVGGARAFF
TRBV7-8	few	17	NA	TRBJ2-2	TGTGCCAGCAGCTTGGATATGGGCCAGGTCATGATCGGGGAGCTGTTTTTT	CASSLDMGQVMIGELFF
TRBV25-1	NA	14	NA	TRBJ2-7	TGTGCCAGCAGTGACGGGGGGACAGCCTACGAGCAGTACTTC	CASSDGGTAYEQYF
TRBV7-6	NA	13	NA	TRBJ2-5	TGTGCCAGCAGTCCGAGAGTGGCAGAGACCCAGTACTTC	CASSPRVAETQYF
TRBV9	many	14	NA	TRBJ1-2	TGTGCCAGCAGCCCGCGGAACCAGGGATATGGCTACACCTTC	CASSPRNQGYGYTF
TRBV15	many	14	NA	TRBJ1-6	TGTGCCACCAGCAGAGATACTGAGAATTCACCCCTCCACTTT	CATSRDTENSPLHF
TRBV19	NA	14	TRBD1	TRBJ1-2	TGTGCCAGTTCCCAGGGACAGACGAGCTATGGCTACACCTTC	CASSQGQTSYGYTF
TRBV25-1	NA	15	NA	TRBJ1-4	TGTGCCAGCAGCCCCCGAGGGGCAATTAATGAAAAACTGTTTTTT	CASSPRGAINEKLFF
TRBV7-2	NA	23	NA	TRBJ2-5	TGTGCCAGCAGCTTAGTAGGGGGGACCAAACAGGTGTCACGTTCGGGTTTCTGGGAGACCCAGTACTTC	CASSLVGGTKQVSRSGFWETQYF
TRBV7-2	NA	13	TRBD2	TRBJ2-7	TGTGCCAGCACCCCTAGCGGTCCCTACGAGCAGTACTTC	CASTPSGPYEQYF
TRBV11-2	NA	14	NA	TRBJ1-3	TGTGCCAGCAGCCCCAGGACCTCTGGAAACACCATATATTTT	CASSPRTSGNTIYF
TRBV27	once	18	NA	TRBJ1-1	TGTGCCAGCAGTTTATTTTACAGCCGAAAATACATGAACACTGAAGCTTTCTTT	CASSLFYSRKYMNTEAFF
TRBV10-3	NA	17	TRBD1	TRBJ1-2	TGTGCCATCAGTGATTCTGGCGGGACAGCACCTAACTATGGCTACACCTTC	CAISDSGGTAPNYGYTF
TRBV6-5	few	14	TRBD1	TRBJ2-1	TGTGCCAGCAGTTACTCGCCAGGGGGCAATGAGCAGTTCTTC	CASSYSPGGNEQFF
TRBV25-1	once	19	NA	TRBJ2-2	TGTGCCAGCAGTGAAGGCCCGTCTCGGCGGGGGCCTCACACCGGGGAGCTGTTTTTT	CASSEGPSRRGPHTGELFF
TRBV5-1	few	13	NA	TRBJ2-7	TGCGCCAGCAGCCCCGATGGCCCCTACGAGCAGTACTTC	CASSPDGPYEQYF
TRBV7-9	NA	16	NA	TRBJ2-2	TGTGCCAGCAGCTCCCACGGTGGGGGAGGCACCGGGGAGCTGTTTTTT	CASSSHGGGGTGELFF
TRBV7-9	many	14	NA	TRBJ2-5	TGTGCCAGCAGCCTCAAGGGTCCAACGGAGACCCAGTACTTC	CASSLKGPTETQYF
TRBV6-1	NA	14	NA	TRBJ1-1	TGTGCCAGCAGAGACAGCACGGAAAACACTGAAGCTTTCTTT	CASRDSTENTEAFF
TRBV12-3/TRBV12-4	few	14	TRBD1	TRBJ1-2	TGTGCCAGCACCCTGTCACGATTACAGGGGGGCTACACCTTC	CASTLSRLQGGYTF
TRBV7-9	few	16	NA	TRBJ2-7	TGTGCCAGCAGGGGCCTCGGGGCGGAGAGCTCCTACGAGCAGTACTTC	CASRGLGAESSYEQYF
TRBV7-9	few	17	TRBD1	TRBJ2-6	TGTGCCAGCAGCAGGGGGACAGGGGTTTCTGGGGCCAACGTCCTGACTTTC	CASSRGTGVSGANVLTF
TRBV24-1	few	17	TRBD1	TRBJ1-5	TGTGCCAGCAGTTACCTAGGACAGGGGTCCAGCAATCAGCCCCAGCATTTT	CASSYLGQGSSNQPQHF
TRBV20-1	NA	16	TRBD1	TRBJ1-1	TGCAGTGCTAGAGATTGGACAGGGGGGATGAACACTGAAGCTTTCTTT	CSARDWTGGMNTEAFF
TRBV7-2	many	16	TRBD1	TRBJ1-2	TGTGCCAGCAGCTCCTCGACCGGGACAGGGAACTATGGCTACACCTTC	CASSSSTGTGNYGYTF
TRBV7-9	NA	17	NA	TRBJ1-5	TGTGCCAGCAGCTTAGTTCGGGCGGGGCAGGAGGTTCAGCCCCAGCATTTT	CASSLVRAGQEVQPQHF
TRBV2	NA	11	NA	TRBJ1-4	TGTGCCAGCCGGGGGGTTGAAAAACTGTTTTTT	CASRGVEKLFF
TRBV14	many	12	NA	TRBJ1-2	TGTGCCAGCAGCCAAGCATGGCATGGCTACACCTTC	CASSQAWHGYTF
TRBV12-3/TRBV12-4	NA	18	TRBD1	TRBJ2-5	TGTGCCAGCAGTTTAGTCACAGGGACAGCCGGGTACCAAGAGACCCAGCACTTC	CASSLVTGTAGYQETQHF
TRBV15	NA	17	TRBD2	TRBJ2-7	TGTGCCACCAGCAGAGATCTCTCTAGCGGGATCGTCTACGAGCAGTACTTC	CATSRDLSSGIVYEQYF
TRBV19	many	13	NA	TRBJ2-5	TGTGCCAGTAGTATGGGACCGCAAGAGACCCAGTACTTC	CASSMGPQETQYF
TRBV10-1	NA	13	NA	TRBJ2-7	TGTGCCAGCAGTAAAACAGAGTACTACGAGCAGTACTTC	CASSKTEYYEQYF